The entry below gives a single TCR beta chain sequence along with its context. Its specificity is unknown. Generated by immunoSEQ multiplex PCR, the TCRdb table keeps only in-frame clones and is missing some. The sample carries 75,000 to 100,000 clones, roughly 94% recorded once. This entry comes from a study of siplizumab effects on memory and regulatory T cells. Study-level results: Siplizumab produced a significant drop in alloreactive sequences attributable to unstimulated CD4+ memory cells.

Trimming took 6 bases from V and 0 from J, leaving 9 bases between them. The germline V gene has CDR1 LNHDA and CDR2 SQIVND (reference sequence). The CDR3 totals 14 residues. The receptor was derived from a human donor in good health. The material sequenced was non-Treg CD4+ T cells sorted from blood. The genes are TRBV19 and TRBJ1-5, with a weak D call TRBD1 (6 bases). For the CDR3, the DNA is TGTGCCAGTAGGTGGACAGATAGCAATCAGCCCCAGCATTTT. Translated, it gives CASRWTDSNQPQHF. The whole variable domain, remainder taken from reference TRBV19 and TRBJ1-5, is DGGITQSPKYLFRKEGQNVTLSCEQNLNHDAMYWYRQDPGQGLRLIYYSQIVNDFQKGDIAEGYSVSREKKESFPLTVTSAQKNPTAFYLCASRWTDSNQPQHFGDGTRLSIL.